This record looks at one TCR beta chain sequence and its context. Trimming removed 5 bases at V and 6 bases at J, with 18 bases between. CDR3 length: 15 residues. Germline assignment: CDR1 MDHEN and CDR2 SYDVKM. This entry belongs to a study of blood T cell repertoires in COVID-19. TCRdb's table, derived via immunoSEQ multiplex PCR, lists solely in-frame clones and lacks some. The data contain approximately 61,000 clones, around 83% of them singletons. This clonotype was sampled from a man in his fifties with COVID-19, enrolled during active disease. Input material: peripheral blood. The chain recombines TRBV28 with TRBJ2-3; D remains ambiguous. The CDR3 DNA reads TGTGCCAGCAGTCCCTTGGATGAATCAGGTGATACGCAGTATTTT. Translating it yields CASSPLDESGDTQYF.